The 32 T cell receptor beta chains listed next were all sequenced from one sample in a study of identical twins. TCRdb re-called the 5' RACE reads with MiXCR, one entry per CDR3 protein. This sample has roughly 250,000 distinct CDR3 sequences; over 12% occur once, and the top ten carry approximately 8.2%. The sequenced material came from memory (CD45RO+) T cells sorted from blood. The receptors were gathered from a woman between 18 and 29 years old in good health.

The chain carries TRBV11-1 and TRBJ2-7; TRBD2 might be the D (5 bases). Trimming removed 4 bases at V and 0 bases at J, with 22 bases between. In germline, CDR1 is SGHAT, CDR2 FQDESV (reference sequence). This CDR3 has 18 residues. The CDR3 DNA follows: TGTGCCAGCAGCTCGCGTTCTCACGCGGGTTTGAGCTCCTACGAGCAGTACTTC. This translates into CASSSRSHAGLSSYEQYF.

This sequence joins TRBV5-1 and TRBJ2-7; 8 positions match TRBD2. J was trimmed by 6 bases and V by 6 bases; bases with no gene match: 11. Germline V gives CDR1 SGHRS, CDR2 YFSETQ. This CDR3 is built from 14 residues. CDR3 DNA sequence: TGCGCCAGCACCCTCCCGGGAGGGCTGGGCGAGCAGTACTTC. Amino acids: CASTLPGGLGEQYF.

This clonotype was observed a few times. V gene TRBV20-1 combines with J gene TRBJ2-1; TRBD2 aligns across 8 bases. V was clipped by 3 bases and J by 0 bases; unmatched bases: 16. The CDR3 is made up of 19 amino acids. Germline V gene sequence: CDR1 DFQATT, CDR2 SNEGSKA (reference sequence). The CDR3 DNA reads TGCAGTGCTAGTCCTGTTGCCGGTAGCGGGACGAGCTCCTACAATGAGCAGTTCTTC. It yields the protein CSASPVAGSGTSSYNEQFF.

This clonotype was detected only a few times. The CDR3 nucleotides read TGTGCCAGCAGTCGGACGGGTTTGGGCACAGATACGCAGTATTTT. This sequence encodes CASSRTGLGTDTQYF. This chain connects TRBV12-3 or TRBV12-4 to TRBJ2-3; D remains ambiguous. The CDR3 runs 15 residues. Trimming stripped 5 bases from V and 1 base from J, with 13 bases between.

This clonotype came up a few times. The chain employs TRBV27 and TRBJ2-5; weak D call: TRBD2 (5 bases). V was cut by 5 bases and J by 5 bases, with 15 bases left in between. This CDR3 spans 14 amino acids. The germline gives CDR1 MNHEY, CDR2 SMNVEV (reference sequence). The CDR3 nucleotides are TGTGCCAGCAGTGGAGGACGTAATAGGGAGACCCAGTACTTC. It encodes CASSGGRNRETQYF.

The gene calls are TRBV12-3 or TRBV12-4 and TRBJ2-5; D ambiguous. The germline V and J ends were trimmed by 3 bases and 5 bases, with 13 bases remaining between them. The CDR3 is 14 residues long. In DNA form, the CDR3 reads TGTGCCAGCAGTTTTTCTACCGTTTCGGAGACCCAGTACTTC. It codes for CASSFSTVSETQYF.

This clonotype was recorded at least ten times. CDR3 sequence (DNA): TGTGCCAGCTCCAGGGGTGTTGGGACCTACGAGCAGTACTTC. It specifies CASSRGVGTYEQYF. V and J are TRBV6-1 and TRBJ2-7; D is perhaps TRBD1 (6 bases). CDR3 length equals 14 residues. The germline V gene encodes CDR1 MNHNS and CDR2 SASEGT. V was trimmed by 8 bases and J by 2 bases, leaving 16 bases between them.

This clonotype has a handful of counts. The chain uses TRBV6-1 and TRBJ2-1; 14 nucleotides line up with TRBD2. In germline, CDR1 is MNHNS, CDR2 SASEGT. The CDR3 has 15 amino acids. V lost 4 bases to trimming and J lost 7 bases; unmatched junction nucleotides: 3. CDR3 nucleotide sequence: TGTGCCAGCAGTGCGACTAGCGGGGGGGCAAATGAGCAGTTCTTC. Its protein is CASSATSGGANEQFF.

For the CDR3, the DNA is TGCAGTGCTGCCTCCAGGACTCTACCCACAGATACGCAGTATTTT. It translates to CSAASRTLPTDTQYF. The chain carries TRBV20-1 and TRBJ2-3, with D possibly being TRBD2 (5 bases). Germline V lookup: CDR1 DFQATT, CDR2 SNEGSKA (reference sequence). CDR3 length: 15 amino acids. Trimming stripped 5 bases from V and 2 bases from J, with 17 bases between.

Ten or more counts support this clonotype. The CDR3 protein is CATSRDKGASYEQYF. CDR3 bases: TGTGCCACCAGCAGAGATAAGGGGGCTTCCTACGAGCAGTACTTC. This chain connects TRBV15 to TRBJ2-7; 7 bases are shared with TRBD1. Germline values: CDR1 LNHNV, CDR2 YYDKDF (reference sequence). The CDR3 is 15 residues long. J was trimmed by 1 base and V by 0 bases; bases with no gene match: 3.

This clonotype showed up many times. The chain carries TRBV6-2 or TRBV6-3 and TRBJ2-2; tentatively, D is TRBD2 (5 bases). CDR1 MNHEY and CDR2 SVGEGT come from the germline V gene. Trimming removed 8 bases at V and 5 bases at J, with 15 bases between. This CDR3 has 14 amino acids. Here the CDR3 DNA reads TGTGCCAGCTGGGAGATCCCCCGGACCGGGGAGCTGTTTTTT. Encoded protein: CASWEIPRTGELFF.

The chain employs TRBV3-1 and TRBJ2-3, with a possible D match to TRBD1 (6 bases). Trimming shortened V by 7 bases and J by 5 bases, and 16 bases separated the two germline ends. CDR1 LGHDT and CDR2 YNNKEL come from the germline V gene (reference sequence). This CDR3 is built from 14 residues. The CDR3 region is CASTAKTGEDTQYF. In nucleotides, the CDR3 is TGTGCCAGCACCGCAAAGACAGGAGAAGATACGCAGTATTTT.

This clonotype occurred a few times. CDR3 amino acids: CSARVGRNSYEQYF. In DNA form, the CDR3 reads TGCAGTGCTAGAGTTGGCCGGAACTCCTACGAGCAGTACTTC. The rearrangement uses TRBV20-1 and TRBJ2-7; no definite D call. V was shortened by 1 base and J by 0 bases, with 10 bases between the two germline ends. The CDR3 runs to 14 residues. Looked up from germline, CDR1 is DFQATT and CDR2 is SNEGSKA (reference sequence).

This clonotype has a count of ten or more. The gene calls are TRBV5-5 and TRBJ2-7; D is perhaps TRBD1 (6 bases). Trimming shortened V by 3 bases and J by 2 bases, and 15 bases separated the two germline ends. CDR3 length: 15 residues. The germline V gene encodes CDR1 SGHKS and CDR2 YYEKEE (reference sequence). CDR3 nucleotides: TGTGCCAGCAGCTCTGGGGTCGGACAGACCTACGAGCAGTACTTC. Its translation: CASSSGVGQTYEQYF.

In its sample, this clonotype was seen a few times. The J gene is TRBJ2-7, the V gene TRBV29-1; 10 nucleotides agree with TRBD1. Germline V gene sequence: CDR1 SQVTM, CDR2 ANQGSEA. The CDR3 runs 13 residues. The J segment lost 9 bases and the V segment lost 6 bases, leaving 11 bases of the junction unmatched. The CDR3 nucleotides are TGCAGCGTAGGAGGGACAGGGGTTATGGGGCAGTACTTC. Its protein product is CSVGGTGVMGQYF.

V and J are TRBV10-1 and TRBJ2-5; weak D call: TRBD2 (5 bases). This CDR3 contains 16 residues. V lost 0 bases and J lost 2, with 13 bases in between. CDR1 is WNHNN and CDR2 is SYGVQD in the germline V gene (reference sequence). The chain's CDR3 is CASSESAGLIQETQYF. CDR3 DNA sequence: TGCGCCAGCAGTGAGTCCGCGGGTCTGATTCAAGAGACCCAGTACTTC.

The rearrangement uses TRBV6-5 and TRBJ2-1; possibly TRBD2 for D (5 bases). Germline values: CDR1 MNHEY, CDR2 SVGAGI. The CDR3 contains 13 residues. Trimming pared 0 bases from V and 7 bases from J, leaving 7 bases between. The CDR3 region is CASSYSRDNEQFF. CDR3 DNA sequence: TGTGCCAGCAGTTACTCGAGGGATAATGAGCAGTTCTTC.

The V call is TRBV27, the J call TRBJ2-1; 11 bases match TRBD2. V was pared by 6 bases and J by 5 bases, with 9 bases of the junction left unmatched. CDR3 length equals 16 residues. Germline CDR1 reads MNHEY; CDR2 reads SMNVEV (reference sequence). Written as DNA, the CDR3 is TGTGCCAGCAGCACTTTGGGACTAGCGGTTCACAATGAGCAGTTCTTC. This encodes CASSTLGLAVHNEQFF.

This clonotype has a handful of counts. The chain has TRBV12-3 or TRBV12-4 and TRBJ2-3, with TRBD2 matching over 12 bases. There are 16 residues in the CDR3. The junction had 5 bases not matched to a gene; V was cut back by 4 bases and J by 3 bases. For the CDR3, the DNA is TGTGCCAGCAGTTCTGGACTAGCGGGGACTACAGATACGCAGTATTTT. Amino acids: CASSSGLAGTTDTQYF.

The genes are TRBV5-1 and TRBJ2-1, with D perhaps matching TRBD1 or TRBD2 (5 bases each). The germline gives CDR1 SGHRS, CDR2 YFSETQ. The CDR3 runs to 14 residues. Trimming removed 0 bases at V and 8 bases at J, with 12 bases between. The CDR3 coding sequence is TGCGCCAGCAGCTTGGTTGGGGGAGACTATGAGCAGTTCTTC. It translates to CASSLVGGDYEQFF.

V and J are TRBV6-1 and TRBJ2-3; TRBD2 is a possible D gene (6 bases). The CDR3 covers 15 residues. Trimming removed 5 bases at V and 6 bases at J, with 18 bases between. Germline assignment: CDR1 MNHNS and CDR2 SASEGT. The CDR3 loop is CASSPLRLEPDTQYF. Written as DNA, the CDR3 is TGTGCCAGCAGTCCACTCCGACTAGAGCCGGATACGCAGTATTTT.

The chain links TRBV12-3 or TRBV12-4 to TRBJ1-3; D might be TRBD1 (5 bases). Trimming stripped 6 bases from V and 8 bases from J, with 8 bases between. The CDR3 is made up of 11 amino acids. CDR3 residues: CASRRGHTIYF. The CDR3 nucleotides read TGTGCCAGCAGGAGGGGACACACCATATATTTT.

The chain has TRBV25-1 and TRBJ2-5, with D perhaps matching TRBD2 (6 bases). Germline CDR1 reads MGHDK; CDR2 reads SYGVNS. V lost 2 bases and J lost 1, with 11 bases in between. The CDR3 length is 15 residues. The CDR3 region is CASSERHGGQETQYF. The CDR3, as DNA: TGTGCCAGCAGTGAACGACACGGGGGCCAAGAGACCCAGTACTTC.

The gene calls are TRBV5-1 and TRBJ1-1, with D tentatively TRBD1 (5 bases). The V end was cut by 0 bases, the J end by 1 base, with 13 bases between. This CDR3 is 16 amino acids long. Germline V gene sequence: CDR1 SGHRS, CDR2 YFSETQ. CDR3 region: CASSLGGAGGNTEAFF. CDR3 DNA sequence: TGCGCCAGCAGCTTGGGGGGCGCGGGCGGGAACACTGAAGCTTTCTTT.

This clonotype was counted a single time. The chain has TRBV7-2 and TRBJ2-2; D is uncertain. Germline CDR1 and CDR2: SGHTA and FQGNSA. V gave up 5 bases and J gave up 5 bases, with 9 bases separating them. The CDR3 runs 13 residues. DNA for the CDR3: TGTGCCAGCAGCCCCGGACCGACCGGGGAGCTGTTTTTT. Translating it yields CASSPGPTGELFF.

This clonotype appeared many times. The chain links TRBV7-9 to TRBJ2-2; 7 bases match TRBD1. The trim removed 5 bases at V and 0 bases at J, leaving 6 bases unmatched. The CDR3 length is 16 residues. The germline gives CDR1 SEHNR, CDR2 FQNEAQ (reference sequence). The CDR3 loop is CASSPGQVSNTGELFF. Written as DNA, the CDR3 is TGTGCCAGCAGCCCTGGACAGGTTTCGAACACCGGGGAGCTGTTTTTT.

The table lists this clonotype with many counts. The CDR3, as DNA: TGTGCCACCAGTGATTCAGTCTTATACAATGAGCAGTTCTTC. Amino acid sequence: CATSDSVLYNEQFF. This rearrangement joins TRBV24-1 to TRBJ2-1; D gene ambiguous. The CDR3 is 14 residues long. Germline V gives CDR1 KGHDR, CDR2 SFDVKD. Between the trimmed V and J ends, which lost 2 bases and 4 bases, there was a span of 8 bases.

This clonotype was found many times. The chain uses TRBV20-1 and TRBJ1-1, with D maybe TRBD1 (5 bases). The CDR3 loop spans 13 amino acids. V lost 6 bases and J lost 14, with 25 bases in between. The germline gives CDR1 DFQATT, CDR2 SNEGSKA (reference sequence). The CDR3 loop is CSAPGRVGNAAFF. In DNA, the CDR3 is TGCAGTGCCCCGGGACGAGTAGGAAACGCGGCATTCTTT.

This clonotype was recorded many times. The chain joins TRBV27 to TRBJ1-1, with 8 bases that match TRBD1. The CDR3 spans 15 residues. Germline trimming cut 5 bases from V and 0 bases from J; bases unmatched to any gene: 5. Germline loops: CDR1 MNHEY, CDR2 SMNVEV (reference sequence). The CDR3 here is CASSITGGLNTEAFF. The CDR3 DNA reads as TGTGCCAGCAGTATTACAGGGGGACTGAACACTGAAGCTTTCTTT.

V gene TRBV4-2 combines with J gene TRBJ2-3, with 12 nucleotides matching TRBD2. Germline assignment: CDR1 LGHNA and CDR2 YNFKEQ. The CDR3 covers 17 residues. After removal of 1 base from V and 5 bases from J, the junction contained 7 bases not matched to a gene. The CDR3 bases are TGTGCCAGCAGCCAAGCCCCTAGCGGGGGGGCCGGAGATACGCAGTATTTT. It codes for CASSQAPSGGAGDTQYF.

The V gene is TRBV10-2, the J gene TRBJ2-5; D might be TRBD2 (6 bases). Germline CDR1 and CDR2: WSHSY and SAAADI. Trimming pared 5 bases from V and 7 bases from J, leaving 17 bases between. The CDR3 spans 14 residues. This chain's CDR3 is CASSWDSVGGTQYF. CDR3 DNA: TGCGCCAGCAGTTGGGACTCCGTTGGGGGGACCCAGTACTTC.

The V gene is TRBV20-1, the J gene TRBJ2-5; possibly TRBD2 for D (5 bases). From germline, CDR1 is DFQATT and CDR2 SNEGSKA (reference sequence). The CDR3 runs 15 residues. Trimming removed 0 bases from V and 4 bases from J, with 15 bases in between. CDR3 sequence (DNA): TGCAGTGCTAGAGATATAGCGCGGATTGGAGAGACCCAGTACTTC. Protein: CSARDIARIGETQYF.